Following are 18 T cell receptor beta chains from one sample sequenced in a study of T cells after yellow fever vaccination. TCRdb analysed the 5' RACE reads with MiXCR anew, one entry per CDR3 protein. The sample lists 250,000 to 300,000 distinct CDR3 sequences, around 4.9% occurring once. The starting material was CD4+ T cells sorted from PBMCs, obtained on the day of the yellow fever booster vaccination. The source of these receptors is a man aged 18 to 29 who received the YFV17D yellow fever vaccine.

This clonotype showed up just a few times. The J gene is TRBJ2-2, the V gene TRBV7-2; either TRBD1 or TRBD2 may fit D (5 bases each). The germline gives CDR1 SGHTA, CDR2 FQGNSA. The ends were cut back, 5 bases at V and 1 base at J, with 14 bases in the middle. This CDR3 spans 16 amino acids. The CDR3 DNA reads as TGTGCCAGCAGCCTCGGCGGTGGGGGGAACACCGGGGAGCTGTTTTTT. Encoded protein: CASSLGGGGNTGELFF.

This clonotype turned up a few times. This sequence joins TRBV12-3 or TRBV12-4 and TRBJ2-3; 8 bases agree with TRBD2. CDR3 length: 15 amino acids. The V gene end was trimmed by 7 bases and the J gene end by 5 bases; junction bases not matched to a gene: 11. CDR3 region: CASTAVAGTGDTQYF. The DNA for the CDR3 is TGTGCCAGCACCGCAGTAGCGGGGACCGGAGATACGCAGTATTTT.

In nucleotides, the CDR3 is TGCGCCAGCAGTCCGGACAGGGGGCCGGAGACCCAGTACTTC. This sequence encodes CASSPDRGPETQYF. This chain connects TRBV5-1 to TRBJ2-5, with 11 bases that match TRBD1. Per the germline V gene, CDR1 is SGHRS and CDR2 is YFSETQ. The CDR3 length is 14 residues. The V and J ends lost 5 bases and 5 bases, in that order; junction bases with no gene match: 5.

The CDR3 coding sequence is TGTGCCAGCTCAAGAAGAAAAAACCAAGAGACCCAGTACTTC. Translating gives CASSRRKNQETQYF. V gene TRBV18 combines with J gene TRBJ2-5; no clear D gene. CDR1 is KGHSH, CDR2 LQKENI, per germline. The CDR3 extends over 14 amino acids. Trimming left V 5 bases short and J 0 bases short, with 10 bases between. The variable domain in full, completed from reference TRBV18 and TRBJ2-5, reads NAGVMQNPRHLVRRRGQEARLRCSPMKGHSHVYWYRQLPEEGLKFMVYLQKENIIDESGMPKERFSAEFPKEGPSILRIQQVVRGDSAAYFCASSRRKNQETQYFGPGTRLLVL.

The rearrangement links TRBV5-6 to TRBJ2-1, with TRBD2 matching 7 bases. Germline V gives CDR1 SGHDT, CDR2 YYEEEE. Trimming removed 0 bases from V and 0 bases from J; junction bases left unmatched: 6. This CDR3 is built from 17 residues. The CDR3 coding sequence is TGTGCCAGCAGCTTGGACATCGGGGGGAGCTCCTACAATGAGCAGTTCTTC. It encodes CASSLDIGGSSYNEQFF. Variable domain in full (rest from reference TRBV5-6 and TRBJ2-1): DAGVTQSPTHLIKTRGQQVTLRCSPKSGHDTVSWYQQALGQGPQFIFQYYEEEERQRGNFPDRFSGHQFPNYSSELNVNALLLGDSALYLCASSLDIGGSSYNEQFFGPGTRLTVL.

In its sample, this clonotype was seen many times. The CDR3 sequence is CASSPTGDTEAFF. The CDR3 DNA reads TGTGCCAGCTCACCGACAGGGGACACTGAAGCTTTCTTT. The V call is TRBV18, the J call TRBJ1-1; 8 bases agree with TRBD1. The CDR3 sequence is 13 residues long. The germline gives CDR1 KGHSH, CDR2 LQKENI. After removal of 3 bases from V and 3 bases from J, the junction contained 0 bases not matched to a gene.

This clonotype has just a few counts. V is TRBV10-3 and J is TRBJ1-4, with a possible D match to TRBD1 (6 bases). Germline V lookup: CDR1 ENHRY, CDR2 SYGVKD. The length of the CDR3 is 13 residues. The germline V and J ends were trimmed by 10 bases and 5 bases, with 14 bases remaining between them. The CDR3 loop is CATGGPANEKLFF. DNA of the CDR3: TGTGCCACCGGGGGCCCCGCCAATGAAAAACTGTTTTTT.

This clonotype was observed at least ten times. The rearrangement links TRBV7-2 to TRBJ2-3; unclear D gene. The CDR3 runs 15 residues. V was cut by 5 bases and J by 8 bases, with 20 bases left in between. Germline V gene sequence: CDR1 SGHTA, CDR2 FQGNSA. The CDR3 here is CASSVGSPTLGTQYF. DNA for the CDR3: TGTGCCAGCAGCGTCGGGTCCCCAACCTTAGGTACGCAGTATTTT.

Details on this clonotype: A much larger clonotype is one base distant, so this may be a read error. The CDR3 DNA reads as TGTGCCAGCAGATTAACGATAGGGAGCGGCTACACCTTC. Amino acids: CASRLTIGSGYTF. The chain links TRBV12-3 or TRBV12-4 to TRBJ1-2; D is undetermined. This CDR3 is 13 amino acids long. Trimming removed 6 bases from V and 8 bases from J, with 16 bases in between.

This clonotype has a handful of counts. The chain has TRBV24-1 and TRBJ2-1; D not resolved. Germline V gene data show CDR1 as KGHDR and CDR2 as SFDVKD. This CDR3 contains 13 residues. Trimming pared 4 bases from V and 2 bases from J, leaving 5 bases between. Here the CDR3 DNA reads TGTGCCACCAGTGACAGTACCTACAATGAGCAGTTCTTC. It is translated as CATSDSTYNEQFF.

This chain's CDR3 is CASSPLGRQNTEAFF. DNA of the CDR3: TGCGCCAGCAGCCCCCTGGGACGGCAGAACACTGAAGCTTTCTTT. The chain is built from TRBV4-1 and TRBJ1-1; D may be TRBD1 (5 bases). Germline values: CDR1 MGHRA, CDR2 YSYEKL. CDR3 size: 15 residues. V lost 4 bases and J 1 base, leaving 13 bases between the germline ends.

This clonotype appeared many times. This chain connects TRBV7-8 to TRBJ2-5, with D perhaps matching TRBD2 (5 bases). This CDR3 is built from 14 residues. Germline V CDR1 and CDR2: SGHVS, FQNEAQ. Trimming removed 1 base from V and 5 bases from J, with 11 bases in between. CDR3 in DNA: TGTGCCAGCAGCTTAGGCGTGGGCGGGGAGACCCAGTACTTC. Its translation is CASSLGVGGETQYF.

This clonotype was seen many times. The chain is built from TRBV10-1 and TRBJ2-1, with 7 bases identical to TRBD1. Germline CDR1 is WNHNN and CDR2 is SYGVQD (reference sequence). The CDR3 consists of 20 residues. The V and J ends lost 0 bases and 0 bases, in that order; junction bases with no gene match: 14. CDR3 region: CASSESRLRGPIRSYNEQFF. DNA for the CDR3: TGCGCCAGCAGTGAGTCTAGGTTGAGGGGGCCCATACGCTCCTACAATGAGCAGTTCTTC.

In its sample, this clonotype was seen many times. V and J are TRBV7-9 and TRBJ2-1, with D perhaps matching TRBD1 (5 bases). CDR3 length: 15 residues. Trimming cost V 0 bases and J 7 bases, with 13 bases left between them. Germline CDR1 reads SEHNR; CDR2 reads FQNEAQ (reference sequence). The chain's CDR3 is CASSLAFPRENEQFF. DNA for the CDR3: TGTGCCAGCAGCTTAGCGTTCCCCAGGGAAAATGAGCAGTTCTTC.

This chain joins TRBV7-2 and TRBJ1-2, with D tentatively TRBD1 (6 bases). With 5 bases removed from V and 6 bases from J, the gap between germline ends came to 13 bases. This CDR3 region has 13 residues. Germline CDR1 is SGHTA and CDR2 is FQGNSA. DNA of the CDR3: TGTGCCAGCAGCGCACGGCCAGGGGATGGCTACACCTTC. Encoded protein: CASSARPGDGYTF.

This chain joins TRBV5-1 and TRBJ1-6, with D hard to call. Germline CDR1 and CDR2: SGHRS and YFSETQ. Trimming removed 4 bases from V and 8 bases from J, with 16 bases in between. This CDR3 comprises 15 residues. The CDR3 region has the DNA TGCGCCAGCAGCATCTCGGGTAGTAGCGATTCACCCCTCCACTTT. Its translation is CASSISGSSDSPLHF.

Ten or more counts support this clonotype. The chain links TRBV18 to TRBJ1-1; possible D gene TRBD1, 6 bases. The V and J ends lost 2 bases and 1 base respectively, with 11 bases between them. Germline V gene data show CDR1 as KGHSH and CDR2 as LQKENI. This CDR3 has 15 residues. CDR3 in amino acids: CASSPTQGGNTEAFF. CDR3 in DNA: TGTGCCAGCTCACCAACCCAAGGGGGGAACACTGAAGCTTTCTTT.

In its sample, this clonotype was seen a few times. The V call is TRBV4-3, the J call TRBJ1-1, with D uncertain. Looked up from germline, CDR1 is LGHNA and CDR2 is YSLEER. The CDR3 is made up of 14 amino acids. Trimming removed 0 bases at V and 5 bases at J, with 10 bases between. The CDR3 spells CASSQEPTGTEAFF. Written as DNA, the CDR3 is TGCGCCAGCAGCCAAGAACCGACGGGAACTGAAGCTTTCTTT.